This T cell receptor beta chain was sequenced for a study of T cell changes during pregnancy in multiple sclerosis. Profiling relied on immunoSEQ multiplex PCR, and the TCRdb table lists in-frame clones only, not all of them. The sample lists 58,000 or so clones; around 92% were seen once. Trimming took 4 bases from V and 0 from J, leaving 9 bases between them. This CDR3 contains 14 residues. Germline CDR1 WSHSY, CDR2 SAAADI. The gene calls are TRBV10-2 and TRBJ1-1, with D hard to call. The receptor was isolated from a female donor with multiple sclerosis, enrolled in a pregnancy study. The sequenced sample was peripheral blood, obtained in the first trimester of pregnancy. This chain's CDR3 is CASSGQALNTEAFF. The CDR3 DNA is TGCGCCAGCAGTGGACAAGCATTGAACACTGAAGCTTTCTTT.